Listed below are T cell receptor beta chains from one sample, sequenced in a study of neoadjuvant anti-PD-1 for oral cavity cancer. Profiling relied on immunoSEQ multiplex PCR, and the TCRdb table lists in-frame clones only, not all of them. The sample shows about 16,000 clones, 55% to 75% of them seen only once. The starting material was PBMCs, obtained before nivolumab (anti-PD-1) treatment. The receptors shown here come from a person between 40 and 85 years old with oral cavity squamous cell carcinoma. Both conserved end residues are part of each CDR3. A D gene is named only where the DNA matches it firmly. Not every row has a clone size; where given, it reads once, few, many or a size class.

CASGLAGTMEAFF | TGTGCTAGTGGTTTGGCCGGGACAATGGAAGCTTTCTTT | TRBV12-5 | . | . | TRBJ1-1
CASSLKPVNTEAFF | TGTGCCAGCAGTTTAAAACCTGTGAACACTGAAGCTTTCTTT | TRBV27 | . | . | TRBJ1-1
CASNTPDYEQYF | TGTGCCAGCAATACTCCCGACTACGAGCAGTACTTC | TRBV6-1 | . | . | TRBJ2-7
CAISAGLSYNEQFF | TGTGCGATCTCAGCGGGGTTATCCTACAATGAGCAGTTCTTC | TRBV10-3 | . | TRBD2 | TRBJ2-1
CASSEALGTYGYTF | TGTGCCAGCAGTGAAGCCCTAGGGACCTATGGCTACACCTTC | TRBV6-1 | . | . | TRBJ1-2
CASSIDGQGQDEQFF | TGCGCCAGCAGCATCGATGGGCAGGGTCAGGATGAGCAGTTCTTC | TRBV5-1 | . | . | TRBJ2-1
CAWSPGQGATSGTQYF | TGTGCCTGGAGCCCCGGACAGGGGGCTACTTCGGGGACCCAGTACTTC | TRBV30 | . | TRBD1 | TRBJ2-5
CSVRPINTEAFF | TGCAGCGTGAGGCCCATAAACACTGAAGCTTTCTTT | TRBV29-1 | . | . | TRBJ1-1
CASSEETREGLKETQYF | TGTGCCAGCAGCGAGGAAACGCGGGAGGGCCTTAAAGAGACCCAGTACTTC | TRBV27 | . | TRBD2 | TRBJ2-5
CASSESTGGSSNQPQHF | TGCGCCAGCAGTGAGTCTACAGGGGGCTCGAGCAATCAGCCCCAGCATTTT | TRBV10-2 | few | TRBD1 | TRBJ1-5
CASTGGGATSPDYGYTF | TGTGCCAGCACAGGTGGCGGGGCCACATCGCCGGACTATGGCTACACCTTC | TRBV2 | . | . | TRBJ1-2